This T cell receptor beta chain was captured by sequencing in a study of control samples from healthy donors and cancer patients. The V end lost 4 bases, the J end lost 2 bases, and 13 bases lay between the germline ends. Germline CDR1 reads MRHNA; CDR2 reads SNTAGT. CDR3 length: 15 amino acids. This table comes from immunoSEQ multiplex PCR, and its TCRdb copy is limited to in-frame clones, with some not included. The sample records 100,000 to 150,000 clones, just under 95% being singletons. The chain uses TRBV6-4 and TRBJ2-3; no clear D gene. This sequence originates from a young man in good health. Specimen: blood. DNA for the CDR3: TGTGCCAGCAGTGTAGGGTGGCTAATCACAGATACGCAGTATTTT. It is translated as CASSVGWLITDTQYF.